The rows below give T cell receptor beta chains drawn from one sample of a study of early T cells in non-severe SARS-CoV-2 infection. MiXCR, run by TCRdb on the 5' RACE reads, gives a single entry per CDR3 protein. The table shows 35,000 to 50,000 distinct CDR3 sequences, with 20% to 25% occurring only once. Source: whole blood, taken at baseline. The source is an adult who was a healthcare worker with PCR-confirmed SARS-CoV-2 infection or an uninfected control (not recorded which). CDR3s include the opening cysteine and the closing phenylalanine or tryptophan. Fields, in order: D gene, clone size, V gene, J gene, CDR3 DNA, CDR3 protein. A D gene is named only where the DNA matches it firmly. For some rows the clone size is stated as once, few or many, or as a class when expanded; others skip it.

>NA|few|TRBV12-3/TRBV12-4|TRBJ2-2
TGTGCCAGCAGTCTCCGGGACGGCACCGGGGAGCTGTTTTTT
CASSLRDGTGELFF
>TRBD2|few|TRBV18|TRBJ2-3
TGTGCCAGCTCCCGCGGGACTAGTGGCACAGATACGCAGTATTTT
CASSRGTSGTDTQYF
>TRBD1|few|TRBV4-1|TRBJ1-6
TGCGCCAGCAGCCAAGATCGATCGGGACAGGTTATTACACCCCTCCACTTT
CASSQDRSGQVITPLHF
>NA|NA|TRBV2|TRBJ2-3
TGTGCCAGCAAGGAACAGCTGAGCACAGATACGCAGTATTTT
CASKEQLSTDTQYF
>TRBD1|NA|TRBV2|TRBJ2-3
TGTGCCAGCAGTCCGGACAGGCCTACTAGCACAGATACGCAGTATTTT
CASSPDRPTSTDTQYF
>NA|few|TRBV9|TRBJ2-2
TGTGCCAGCAGCGTAGAGGCCAACACCGGGGAGCTGTTTTTT
CASSVEANTGELFF
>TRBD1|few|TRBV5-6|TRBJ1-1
TGTGCCAGCAGCTTTACAGGGGGCAACACTGAAGCTTTCTTT
CASSFTGGNTEAFF
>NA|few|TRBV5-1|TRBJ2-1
TGCGCCAGCAGCTTAGTTTACTCCTACAATGAGCAGTTCTTC
CASSLVYSYNEQFF
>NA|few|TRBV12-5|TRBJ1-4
TGTGCTAGTGGTTTGTACGGAAGGGAAAAACTGTTTTTT
CASGLYGREKLFF
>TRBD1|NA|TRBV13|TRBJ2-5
TGTGCCAGCAGCTCCAGACAGGGGAGACTCCCAGGGAGGGAGACCCAGTACTTC
CASSSRQGRLPGRETQYF
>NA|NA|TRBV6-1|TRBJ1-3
TGTGCCAGCAGTGAAGGGACATACTCTGGAAACACCATATATTTT
CASSEGTYSGNTIYF
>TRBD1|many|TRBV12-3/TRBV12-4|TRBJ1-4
TGTGCCAGCAGCTCGACAGGGAGGGATGAAAAACTGTTTTTT
CASSSTGRDEKLFF
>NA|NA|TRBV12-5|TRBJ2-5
TGTGCTAGTGGCTCGGCGGAGACCCAGTACTTC
CASGSAETQYF
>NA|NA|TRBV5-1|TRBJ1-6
TGCGCCAGCGGCTCGTCCTATAATTCACCCCTCCACTTT
CASGSSYNSPLHF
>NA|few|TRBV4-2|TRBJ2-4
TGTGCCAGCAGCCAAGGGAGACTGACCCTAGCCAAAAACATTCAGTACTTC
CASSQGRLTLAKNIQYF
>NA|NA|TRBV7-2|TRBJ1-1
TGTGCTTGGCAGGAGGGCACTGAAGCTTTCTTT
CAWQEGTEAFF
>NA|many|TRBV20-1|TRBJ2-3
TGCAGTGCTAGAGCCCCCGTAGGGGGTTCCACATTCAGGGGCACAGATACGCAGTATTTT
CSARAPVGGSTFRGTDTQYF
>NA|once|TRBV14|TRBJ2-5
TGTGCCAGCAGCCAAGTTTCCCTGGAGACCCAGTACTTC
CASSQVSLETQYF
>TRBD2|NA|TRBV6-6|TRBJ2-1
TGTGCCAGCAGTTCTAGCGGGGGAGCCTACAATGAGCAGTTCTTC
CASSSSGGAYNEQFF
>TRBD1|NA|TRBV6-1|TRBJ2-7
TGTGCCAGCAGTGGAGGACAGGGGTCTTTATACGAGCAGTACTTC
CASSGGQGSLYEQYF
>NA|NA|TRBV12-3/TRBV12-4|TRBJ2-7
TGTGCCAGCAGTTTAGGAAAGGTTACGGAGCAGTACTTC
CASSLGKVTEQYF
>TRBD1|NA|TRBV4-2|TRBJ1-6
TGTGCCAGCAGCCAGGCCGGGACAGGGGCCTCACCCCTCCACTTT
CASSQAGTGASPLHF
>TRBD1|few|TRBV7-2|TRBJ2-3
TGTGCCAGTAAAAAGTTCCGGGACAGGAACACAGATACGCAGTATTTT
CASKKFRDRNTDTQYF
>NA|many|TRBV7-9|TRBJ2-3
TGTGCCAGCGGGGATACGAGCACAGATACGCAGTATTTT
CASGDTSTDTQYF
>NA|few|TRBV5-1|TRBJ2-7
TGCGCCAGCAGCTTTGGGGACGCCTCCTACGAGCAGTACTTC
CASSFGDASYEQYF
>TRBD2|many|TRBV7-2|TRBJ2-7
TGTGCCAGCAGCCCTACTAGCGGGGGGACCTACGAGCAGTACTTC
CASSPTSGGTYEQYF
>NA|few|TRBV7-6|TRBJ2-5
TGTGCCAGCAGCTCCAGCCTAGAAGAGACCCAGTACTTC
CASSSSLEETQYF
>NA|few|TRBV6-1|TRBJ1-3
TGTGCCAGCAGTGAAGTGGGGGTCTCTGGAAACACCATATATTTT
CASSEVGVSGNTIYF
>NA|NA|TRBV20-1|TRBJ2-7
TGCAGTGCTAGAAGGTACGCCTCCTACGAGCAGTACTTC
CSARRYASYEQYF
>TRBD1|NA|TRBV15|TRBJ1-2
TGTGCCACCAGCAAGGACAGGGGGAGAAACTATGGCTACACCTTC
CATSKDRGRNYGYTF
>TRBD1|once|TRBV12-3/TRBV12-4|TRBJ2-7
TGTGCCAGCAGTTGGGGCCCACAGGGGGCTTACGAGCAGTACTTC
CASSWGPQGAYEQYF
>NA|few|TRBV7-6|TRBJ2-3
TGTGCCAGCAGCTTAGTAGGGGAATCCACAGATACGCAGTATTTT
CASSLVGESTDTQYF
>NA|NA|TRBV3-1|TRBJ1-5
TGTGCCAGCAGCCAGGACGGGGGCCAGCCCCAGCATTTT
CASSQDGGQPQHF
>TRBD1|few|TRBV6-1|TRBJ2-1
TGTGCCAGCAGTGAAAATTCAGGGGGCGTCTACAATGAGCAGTTCTTC
CASSENSGGVYNEQFF
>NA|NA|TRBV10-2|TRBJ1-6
TGCGCCAGCAGTGAAAGAATCAATTCACCCCTCCACTTT
CASSERINSPLHF
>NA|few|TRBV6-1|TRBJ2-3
TGTGCCACGGGGCGGCCGAACACAGATACGCAGTATTTT
CATGRPNTDTQYF
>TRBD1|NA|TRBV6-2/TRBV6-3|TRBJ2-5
TGTGCCAGCAGTTACTCGAGAGGGACAGGGGGCGACGAGACCCAGTACTTC
CASSYSRGTGGDETQYF